Below, one T cell receptor beta chain is given with its context. TCRdb keeps only in-frame clones here, not all; method: immunoSEQ multiplex PCR. The sample lists millions of clones, just over 90% occurring once. This CDR3 is 14 amino acids long. The germline V gene has CDR1 SGHAT and CDR2 FQDESV (reference sequence). Trimming removed 5 bases at V and 0 bases at J, with 7 bases between. The data were taken from a study of shared clonotypes between healthy human individuals. The chain is built from TRBV11-1 and TRBJ2-2; D call uncertain. Material: naive CD4+ T cells sorted from blood. Noted subset: CD45RA+ positively selected. This receptor was taken from a man younger than 35 in good health. CDR3 loop: CASSPGTNTGELFF. The CDR3 nucleotides read TGTGCCAGCAGCCCTGGGACGAACACCGGGGAGCTGTTTTTT.